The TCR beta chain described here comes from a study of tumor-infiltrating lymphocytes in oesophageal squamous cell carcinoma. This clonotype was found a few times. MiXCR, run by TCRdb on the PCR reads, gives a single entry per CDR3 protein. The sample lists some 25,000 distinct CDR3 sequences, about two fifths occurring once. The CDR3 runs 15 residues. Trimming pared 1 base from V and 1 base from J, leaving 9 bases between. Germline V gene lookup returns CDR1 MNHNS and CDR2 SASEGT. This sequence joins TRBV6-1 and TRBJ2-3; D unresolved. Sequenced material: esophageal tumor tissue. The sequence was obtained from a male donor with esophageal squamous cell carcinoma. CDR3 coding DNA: TGTGCCAGCAGTGAAGAGGCTGGGGGCACAGATACGCAGTATTTT. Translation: CASSEEAGGTDTQYF.